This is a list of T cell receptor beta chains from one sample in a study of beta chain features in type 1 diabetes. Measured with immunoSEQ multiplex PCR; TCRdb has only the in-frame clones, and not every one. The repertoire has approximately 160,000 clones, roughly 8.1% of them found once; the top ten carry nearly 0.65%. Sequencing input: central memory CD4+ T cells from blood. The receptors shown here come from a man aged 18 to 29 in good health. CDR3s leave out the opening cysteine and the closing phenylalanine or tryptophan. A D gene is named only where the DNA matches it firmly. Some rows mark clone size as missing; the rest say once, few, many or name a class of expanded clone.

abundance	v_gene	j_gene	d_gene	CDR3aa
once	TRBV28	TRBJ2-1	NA	ASSLIRDTHTFIPAYNEQF
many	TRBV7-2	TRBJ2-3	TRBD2	ASSLGLASTDTQY
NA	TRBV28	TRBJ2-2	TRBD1	ASSLVRDSYTGELF
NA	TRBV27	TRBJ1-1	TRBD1	ASRGQGAGNTEAF
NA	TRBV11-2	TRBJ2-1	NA	ASSPGTLAGDNEQF
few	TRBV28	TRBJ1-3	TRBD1	ASRTPGQGSGNTIY
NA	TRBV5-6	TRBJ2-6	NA	ASSWYGRESGANVLT
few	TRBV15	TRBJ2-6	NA	ATSRDPRGSGANVLT
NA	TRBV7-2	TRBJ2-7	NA	ASSKGGDLNEQY
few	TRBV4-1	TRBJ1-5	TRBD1	ASSRQGAGQPQH
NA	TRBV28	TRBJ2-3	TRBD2	ASSFGAGWTTDTQY
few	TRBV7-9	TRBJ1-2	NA	ASSLPQPIYGYT
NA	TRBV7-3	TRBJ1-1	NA	ASSSPGNTEAF
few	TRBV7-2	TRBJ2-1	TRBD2	ASKTSGRGEQF
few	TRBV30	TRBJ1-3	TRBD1	ARTGVSGNTIY
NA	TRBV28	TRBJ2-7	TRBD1	ASSLQGAFEQY
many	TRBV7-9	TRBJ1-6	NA	ASSLEGMNSPLH
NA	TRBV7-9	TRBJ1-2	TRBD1	ASSLGDSRDSYGYT
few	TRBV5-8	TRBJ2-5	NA	ASSLGQQETQY
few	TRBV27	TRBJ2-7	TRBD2	ASSLRRGTVYEQY
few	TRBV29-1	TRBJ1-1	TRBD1	SVGGRTGGFTEAF
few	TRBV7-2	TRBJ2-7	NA	ASSLGTTVWEQY
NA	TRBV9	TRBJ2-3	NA	ASSVRTSVTDTQY
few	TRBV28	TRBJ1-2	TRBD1	ASRPHGTGRVGYT